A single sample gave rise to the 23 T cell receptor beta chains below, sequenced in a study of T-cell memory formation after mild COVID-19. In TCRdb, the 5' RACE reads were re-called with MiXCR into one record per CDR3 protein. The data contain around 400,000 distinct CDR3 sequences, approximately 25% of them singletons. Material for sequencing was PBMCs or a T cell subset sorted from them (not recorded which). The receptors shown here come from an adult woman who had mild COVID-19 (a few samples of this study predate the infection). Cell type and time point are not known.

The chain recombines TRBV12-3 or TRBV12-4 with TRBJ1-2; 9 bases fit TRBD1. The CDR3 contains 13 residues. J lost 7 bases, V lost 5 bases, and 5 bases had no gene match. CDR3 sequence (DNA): TGTGCCAGCAGTCCGACAGGGGGAGGTGGCTACACCTTC. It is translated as CASSPTGGGGYTF.

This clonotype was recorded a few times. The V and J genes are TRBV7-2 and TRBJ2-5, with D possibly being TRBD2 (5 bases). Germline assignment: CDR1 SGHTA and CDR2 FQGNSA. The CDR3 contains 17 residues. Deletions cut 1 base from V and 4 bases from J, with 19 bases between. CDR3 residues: CASSLGFRRTRLETQYF. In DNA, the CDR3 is TGTGCCAGCAGCTTAGGTTTTCGCAGAACTAGGCTAGAGACCCAGTACTTC.

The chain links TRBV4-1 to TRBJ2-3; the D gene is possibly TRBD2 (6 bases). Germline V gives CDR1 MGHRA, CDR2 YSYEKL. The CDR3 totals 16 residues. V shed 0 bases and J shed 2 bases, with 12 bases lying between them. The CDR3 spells CASSQDKGLHTDTQYF. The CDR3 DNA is TGCGCCAGCAGCCAAGATAAGGGACTTCACACAGATACGCAGTATTTT.

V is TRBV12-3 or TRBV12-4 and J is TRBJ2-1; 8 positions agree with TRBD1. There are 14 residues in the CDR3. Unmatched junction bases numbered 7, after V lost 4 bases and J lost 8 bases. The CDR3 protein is CASSSSDRVYEQFF. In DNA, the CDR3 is TGTGCCAGCAGTTCCTCGGACAGGGTTTATGAGCAGTTCTTC.

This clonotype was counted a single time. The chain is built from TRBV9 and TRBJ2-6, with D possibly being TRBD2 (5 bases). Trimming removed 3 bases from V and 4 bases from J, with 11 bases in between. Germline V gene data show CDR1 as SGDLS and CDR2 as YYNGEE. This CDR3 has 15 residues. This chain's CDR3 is CASSERAVGANVLTF. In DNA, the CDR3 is TGTGCCAGCAGCGAGAGGGCGGTAGGGGCCAACGTCCTGACTTTC.

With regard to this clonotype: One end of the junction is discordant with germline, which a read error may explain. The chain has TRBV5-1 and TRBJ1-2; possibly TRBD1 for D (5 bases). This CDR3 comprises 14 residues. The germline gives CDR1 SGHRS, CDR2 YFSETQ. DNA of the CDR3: TGCGCCAGCAGCCCCCCGACAGCCTACTATGGCTACAACTTC. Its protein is CASSPPTAYYGYNF.

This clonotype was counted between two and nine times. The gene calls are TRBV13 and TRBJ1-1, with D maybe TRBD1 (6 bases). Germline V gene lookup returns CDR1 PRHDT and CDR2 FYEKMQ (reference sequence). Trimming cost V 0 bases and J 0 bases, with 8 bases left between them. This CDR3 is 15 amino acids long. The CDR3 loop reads CASSLGGAMNTEAFF. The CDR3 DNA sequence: TGTGCCAGCAGCTTAGGGGGGGCGATGAACACTGAAGCTTTCTTT.

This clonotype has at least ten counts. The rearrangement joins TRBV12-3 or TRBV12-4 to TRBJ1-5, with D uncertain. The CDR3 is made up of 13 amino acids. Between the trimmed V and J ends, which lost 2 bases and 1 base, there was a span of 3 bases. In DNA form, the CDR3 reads TGTGCCAGCAGTTTACAAAGCAATCAGCCCCAGCATTTT. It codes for CASSLQSNQPQHF.

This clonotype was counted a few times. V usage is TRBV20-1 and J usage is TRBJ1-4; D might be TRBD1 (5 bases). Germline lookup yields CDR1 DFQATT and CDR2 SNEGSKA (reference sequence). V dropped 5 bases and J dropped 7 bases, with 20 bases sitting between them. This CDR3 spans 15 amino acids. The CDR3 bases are TGCAGTGCTCCGCTGGGGGGGTCACTGAGTGAAAAACTGTTTTTT. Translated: CSAPLGGSLSEKLFF.

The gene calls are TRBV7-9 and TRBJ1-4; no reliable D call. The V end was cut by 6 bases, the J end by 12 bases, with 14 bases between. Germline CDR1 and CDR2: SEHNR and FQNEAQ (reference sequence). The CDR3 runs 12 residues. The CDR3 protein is CASSPIVGELFF. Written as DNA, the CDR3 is TGTGCCAGCAGTCCCATCGTCGGTGAACTGTTTTTT.

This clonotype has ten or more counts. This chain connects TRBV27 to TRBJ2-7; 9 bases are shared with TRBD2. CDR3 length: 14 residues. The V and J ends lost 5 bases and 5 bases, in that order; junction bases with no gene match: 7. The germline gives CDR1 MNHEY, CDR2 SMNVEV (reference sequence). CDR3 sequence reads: CASSISGSQNEQYF. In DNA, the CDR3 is TGTGCCAGCAGTATTAGCGGGAGTCAGAACGAGCAGTACTTC.

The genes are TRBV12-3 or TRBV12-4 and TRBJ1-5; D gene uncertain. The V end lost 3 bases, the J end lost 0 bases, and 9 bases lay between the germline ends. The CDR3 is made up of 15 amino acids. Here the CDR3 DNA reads TGTGCCAGCAGTTTGGACCCACATAGCAATCAGCCCCAGCATTTT. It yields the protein CASSLDPHSNQPQHF.

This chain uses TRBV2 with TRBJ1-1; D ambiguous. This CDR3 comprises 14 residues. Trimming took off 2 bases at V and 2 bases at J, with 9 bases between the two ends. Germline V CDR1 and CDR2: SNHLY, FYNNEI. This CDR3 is CASSEYRLNTEAFF. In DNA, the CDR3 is TGTGCCAGCAGTGAATACAGACTCAACACTGAAGCTTTCTTT. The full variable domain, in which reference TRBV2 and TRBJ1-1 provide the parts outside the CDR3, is EPEVTQTPSHQVTQMGQEVILRCVPISNHLYFYWYRQILGQKVEFLVSFYNNEISEKSEIFDDQFSVERPDGSNFTLKIRSTKLEDSAMYFCASSEYRLNTEAFFGQGTRLTVV.

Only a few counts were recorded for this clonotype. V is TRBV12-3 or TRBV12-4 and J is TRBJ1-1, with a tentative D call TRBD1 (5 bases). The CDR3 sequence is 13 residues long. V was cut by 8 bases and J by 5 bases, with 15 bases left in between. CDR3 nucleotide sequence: TGTGCCAGCGTAGCGGGGGGGGGGACTGAAGCTTTCTTT. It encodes CASVAGGGTEAFF.

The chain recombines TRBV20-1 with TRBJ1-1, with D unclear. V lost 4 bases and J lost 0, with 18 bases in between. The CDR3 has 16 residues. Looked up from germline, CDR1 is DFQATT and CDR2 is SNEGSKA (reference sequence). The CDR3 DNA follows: TGCAGTGCTATATCTTTCCCGGCTCAGATGAACACTGAAGCTTTCTTT. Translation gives CSAISFPAQMNTEAFF.

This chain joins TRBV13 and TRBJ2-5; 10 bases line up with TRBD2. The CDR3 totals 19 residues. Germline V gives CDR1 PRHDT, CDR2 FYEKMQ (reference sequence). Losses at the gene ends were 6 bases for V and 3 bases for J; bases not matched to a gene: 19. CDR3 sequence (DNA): TGTGCCAGCAGTCTGAACAAACCGACTAGCGGGCCTCCCGAAGAGACCCAGTACTTC. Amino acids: CASSLNKPTSGPPEETQYF.

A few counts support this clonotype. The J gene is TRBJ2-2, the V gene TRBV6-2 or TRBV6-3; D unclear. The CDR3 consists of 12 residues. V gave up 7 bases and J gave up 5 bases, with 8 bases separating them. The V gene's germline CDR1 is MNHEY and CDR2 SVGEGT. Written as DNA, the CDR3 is TGTGCCAGCAAAGCCGGGACCGGGGAGCTGTTTTTT. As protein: CASKAGTGELFF.

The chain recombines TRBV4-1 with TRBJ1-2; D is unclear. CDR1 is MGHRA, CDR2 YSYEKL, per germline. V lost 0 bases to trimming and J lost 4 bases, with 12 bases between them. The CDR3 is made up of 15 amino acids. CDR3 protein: CASSQEFGQLYGYTF. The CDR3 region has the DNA TGCGCCAGCAGCCAAGAATTCGGCCAGCTCTATGGCTACACCTTC.

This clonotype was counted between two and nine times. The CDR3 DNA is TGCAGCGTTGAAGAGGGCTATCTGAGGGGGCAGTTCTTC. Protein product: CSVEEGYLRGQFF. The V gene is TRBV29-1, the J gene TRBJ2-1, with D perhaps being TRBD1 or TRBD2 (5 bases each). The CDR3 contains 13 residues. V gave up 0 bases and J gave up 12 bases, with 15 bases separating them. Germline loops: CDR1 SQVTM, CDR2 ANQGSEA.

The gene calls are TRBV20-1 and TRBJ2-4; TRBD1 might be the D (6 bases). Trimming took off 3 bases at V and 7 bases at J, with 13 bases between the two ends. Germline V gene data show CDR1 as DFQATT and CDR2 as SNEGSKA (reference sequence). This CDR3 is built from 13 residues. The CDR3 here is CSASSGQMNIQYF. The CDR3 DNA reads TGCAGTGCTAGCTCGGGACAAATGAACATTCAGTACTTC.

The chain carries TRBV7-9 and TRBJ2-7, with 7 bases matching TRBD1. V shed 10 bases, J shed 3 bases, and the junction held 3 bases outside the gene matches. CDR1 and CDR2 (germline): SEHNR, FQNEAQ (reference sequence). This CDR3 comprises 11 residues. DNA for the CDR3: TGTGCCACGGGACAGAGCTACGAGCAGTACTTC. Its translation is CATGQSYEQYF.

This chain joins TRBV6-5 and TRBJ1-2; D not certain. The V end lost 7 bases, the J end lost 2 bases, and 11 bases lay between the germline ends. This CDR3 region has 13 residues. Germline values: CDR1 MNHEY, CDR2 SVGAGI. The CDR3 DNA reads TGTGCCAGCAAGTGGGGTTCGAACTATGGCTACACCTTC. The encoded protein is CASKWGSNYGYTF.

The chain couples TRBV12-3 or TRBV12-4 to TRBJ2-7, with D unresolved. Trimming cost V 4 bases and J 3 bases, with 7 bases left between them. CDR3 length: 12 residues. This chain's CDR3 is CASSYGRYEQYF. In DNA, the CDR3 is TGTGCCAGCAGTTACGGCCGCTACGAGCAGTACTTC.